Following are 6 T cell receptor beta chains from one sample sequenced in a study of cytomegalovirus exposure and HLA in healthy donors. PCR was performed using 60 Vbeta and 13 Jbeta primers. Sequenced by immunoSEQ multiplex PCR; TCRdb stores in-frame clones only, minus some. This table holds some 150,000 clones, around 80% found once. The source material was PBMCs. These receptors came from a woman aged 18-35 years in good health and CMV-seronegative.

V is TRBV10-2 and J is TRBJ1-5; 8 bases map to TRBD1. The V gene end was trimmed by 6 bases and the J gene end by 6 bases; junction bases not matched to a gene: 7. CDR1 and CDR2 from the germline V gene are WSHSY and SAAADI. This CDR3 has 14 residues. DNA for the CDR3: TGCGCCAGCAGGCCAGGGGGCGGGAGTCAGCCCCAGCATTTT. It translates to CASRPGGGSQPQHF.

V gene TRBV7-6 combines with J gene TRBJ2-3, with TRBD2 identical over 9 bases. This CDR3 is built from 15 residues. Germline V gives CDR1 SGHVS, CDR2 FNYEAQ. With V trimmed by 4 bases and J by 0 bases, 2 bases remained unmatched. The CDR3 DNA reads as TGTGCCAGCAGCTCTGCGGGGGGGAGCACAGATACGCAGTATTTT. Its translation is CASSSAGGSTDTQYF.

V and J are TRBV5-1 and TRBJ2-1, with TRBD2 identical over 12 bases. Germline-derived CDR1 and CDR2 are SGHRS and YFSETQ. CDR3 size: 15 residues. After removal of 2 bases from V and 6 bases from J, the junction contained 3 bases not matched to a gene. DNA of the CDR3: TGCGCCAGCAGCTTAACTAGCGGGGGGAGCAATGAGCAGTTCTTC. Protein product: CASSLTSGGSNEQFF.

The chain is built from TRBV7-2 and TRBJ1-2; D is possibly TRBD1 (6 bases). This CDR3 contains 13 residues. Trimming removed 5 bases at V and 8 bases at J, with 15 bases between. Germline V gives CDR1 SGHTA, CDR2 FQGNSA. The CDR3 reads CASSRTAREGYTF. CDR3 in DNA: TGTGCCAGCAGCCGGACAGCCCGGGAAGGCTACACCTTC.

The chain carries TRBV6-1 and TRBJ1-2, with a possible D match to TRBD1 (6 bases). The germline CDR1 and CDR2 sequences are MNHNS and SASEGT. The CDR3 contains 14 residues. V lost 7 bases to trimming and J lost 4 bases, with 16 bases between them. The CDR3 DNA reads TGTGCCAGCATCCCCTACGAGACAGGCTATGGCTACACCTTC. Translated, it gives CASIPYETGYGYTF.

In DNA, the CDR3 is TGTGCCAGCAGCCAGCTTCTAGGGGGCAACACTGAAGCTTTCTTT. Translation gives CASSQLLGGNTEAFF. This chain links TRBV14 with TRBJ1-1; 7 bases align to TRBD1. Trimming at V came to 3 bases and at J to 2 bases, leaving 6 bases not matched to a gene. CDR3 size: 15 residues. Germline values: CDR1 SGHDN, CDR2 FVKESK. Full variable domain (rest looked up from reference TRBV14 and TRBJ1-1): EAGVTQFPSHSVIEKGQTVTLRCDPISGHDNLYWYRRVMGKEIKFLLHFVKESKQDESGMPNNRFLAERTGGTYSTLKVQPAELEDSGVYFCASSQLLGGNTEAFFGQGTRLTVV.